The 8 T cell receptor beta chains in this list originate from one sample, sequenced in a study of CD8 T cells in Susac syndrome (dated by TCRdb to between 2018 and 2020). The library was prepared using the immunoSEQ multiplex PCR assay. RNA was extracted using the RNeasy kit, and roughly 0.5 to 1 microgram was reverse transcribed with random hexamers. TCRdb reworked the public reads: Q25 trimming with fastp, MiXCR clone assembly, productive beta chains retained. Each CDR3 protein gets just one entry, which takes the most common genes and DNA from the rows behind it. This sample holds about 300,000 distinct CDR3 sequences; 92% were observed only once. The top ten constitute 0.065% of the sample. The sequenced sample was CD4+ T cells from PBMCs. All receptors derive from a human donor with multiple sclerosis.

This rearrangement joins TRBV3-1 to TRBJ2-7, with TRBD2 as a possible D gene (5 bases). The CDR3 length is 14 residues. Trimming stripped 1 base from V and 9 bases from J, with 16 bases between. CDR1 is LGHDT and CDR2 is YNNKEL in the germline V gene (reference sequence). CDR3 sequence: CASSQGTRLVVQYF. DNA of the CDR3: TGTGCCAGCAGCCAAGGGACTCGCCTCGTCGTGCAGTACTTC.

This chain links TRBV7-2 with TRBJ1-3, with a weak D call TRBD1 (6 bases). The CDR3 length is 16 residues. CDR1 SGHTA and CDR2 FQGNSA come from the germline V gene. V lost 0 bases to trimming and J lost 6 bases, with 15 bases between them. The DNA for the CDR3 is TGTGCCAGCAGCTTAGCACCGGGGGGGGCCCCAAACACCATATATTTT. Its protein product is CASSLAPGGAPNTIYF.

The chain carries TRBV20-1 and TRBJ2-5, with 8 nucleotides matching TRBD2. The CDR3 runs to 15 residues. V dropped 0 bases and J dropped 4; count of bases not matched to a gene: 7. The germline V gene encodes CDR1 DFQATT and CDR2 SNEGSKA (reference sequence). The CDR3 here is CSARDPAGVVETQYF. The CDR3 nucleotides are TGCAGTGCTAGAGATCCAGCGGGAGTGGTAGAGACCCAGTACTTC.

The rearrangement joins TRBV30 to TRBJ2-1; no reliable D call. Germline assignment: CDR1 GTSNPN and CDR2 SVGIG (reference sequence). The CDR3 totals 12 residues. Trimming stripped 7 bases from V and 8 bases from J, with 15 bases between. The CDR3 nucleotides are TGTGCCTCCACGTCGATAGTACATGAGCAGTTCTTC. It translates to CASTSIVHEQFF.

The rearrangement joins TRBV5-6 to TRBJ1-6; no clear D gene. The CDR3 covers 14 residues. V was pared by 2 bases and J by 10 bases, with 13 bases between. Germline CDR1 reads SGHDT; CDR2 reads YYEEEE. The CDR3 sequence is CASSFFSLGSPLHF. The CDR3 DNA follows: TGTGCCAGCAGCTTCTTCAGCCTTGGCTCACCCCTCCACTTT.

CDR3 nucleotides: TGTGCCAGCAGCGTAGGTCAGGGGGCAACCGGAAACACCATATATTTT. Its protein is CASSVGQGATGNTIYF. The chain is built from TRBV9 and TRBJ1-3; 8 bases agree with TRBD1. The CDR3 contains 16 residues. Germline V gene lookup returns CDR1 SGDLS and CDR2 YYNGEE. The J segment lost 4 bases and the V segment lost 0 bases, leaving 6 bases of the junction unmatched.

The V gene is TRBV2, the J gene TRBJ2-4, with no clear D. The CDR3 has 12 residues. Trimming pared 8 bases from V and 12 bases from J, leaving 17 bases between. From germline, CDR1 is SNHLY and CDR2 FYNNEI. The CDR3 nucleotides read TGTGCCAGCGTTGGTTCCGGCGGTCCTCAGTACTTC. This sequence encodes CASVGSGGPQYF.

The V gene is TRBV20-1, the J gene TRBJ2-7, with 7 bases matching TRBD2. CDR1 and CDR2 (germline): DFQATT, SNEGSKA (reference sequence). The CDR3 covers 16 residues. The V and J ends lost 3 bases and 3 bases, in that order; junction bases with no gene match: 14. The CDR3 DNA sequence: TGCAGTGCTAGGGCCCGGGTGGGCCTAGCGGTCTACGAGCAGTACTTC. Translating it yields CSARARVGLAVYEQYF.